This T cell receptor beta chain was observed in a study of blood T cell repertoires in COVID-19. Two negative PCRs, clearance, or symptom resolution characterized the recovered Cohort 3 donors. This CDR3 spans 13 amino acids. Germline assignment: CDR1 SNHLY and CDR2 FYNNEI. V shed 4 bases, J shed 6 bases, and the junction held 2 bases outside the gene matches. This clone came up a few times. In the original analysis: Amplification of reference gene primers provided the estimated nucleated cell counts. Sequencing used immunoSEQ multiplex PCR; TCRdb keeps in-frame clones, though not all of them. V, J and clone size are taken as reported in that table, and D and trimming were inferred from the DNA itself. There are around 310,000 clones in the sample; just under 90% occur only once, and roughly a tenth lies in the top ten.

The clonotype comes from a woman in her twenties or thirties who had recovered from COVID-19. The rearrangement uses TRBV2 and TRBJ1-4; TRBD1 agrees at 7 bases. Sequencing was performed on PBMCs or T cells enriched from blood (not recorded which). CDR3 amino acids: CASSVQGDEKLFF. CDR3 sequence (DNA): TGTGCCAGCAGTGTCCAGGGGGATGAAAAACTGTTTTTT.